The text below deals with one TCR beta chain. What it recognizes is unknown. These data belong to a study of cytomegalovirus exposure and HLA in healthy donors. Study summary: Prior work identified around 120 million unique TCR beta sequences in roughly 180 million T cells. Around 80 million unique TCR sequences came from HLA-typed donors in an early release.

Study findings and constraints: Follow-up analysis found HLA locus-dependent TCR association rates, highest for DRB1 and lowest for HLA-C. Reported findings show TCR beta sequences accurately forecast HLA-A and HLA-B alleles in most subjects.

CDR1 and CDR2 from the germline V gene are LNHDA and SQIVND (reference sequence). V was shortened by 1 base and J by 6 bases, with 7 bases between the two germline ends. The CDR3 spans 13 residues. The PCR employed 60 Vbeta primers together with 13 Jbeta primers. Using immunoSEQ multiplex PCR, the repertoire was profiled, and TCRdb retains in-frame clones only, with some absent. Its table lists tens of thousands of clones. The source is a male donor in good health and CMV-seronegative. The chain is built from TRBV19 and TRBJ2-1; D may be TRBD2 (5 bases). Specimen: PBMCs. As DNA, the CDR3 is TGTGCCAGTAGTATAGGTCGGGGCAATGAGCAGTTCTTC. This encodes CASSIGRGNEQFF.